This TCR beta chain was retrieved from a study of OX40 agonist ivuxolimab in advanced cancers. About the study as a whole: Ivuxolimab was an agonistic, fully human IgG2 monoclonal antibody directed against OX40 (CD134), a costimulatory receptor. Prior anti-PD-1, anti-PD-L1 or anti-CTLA-4 therapy was permitted, and 40% of dose-escalation patients had received checkpoint inhibitors. Of the 50 to 55 patients in dose escalation, some 19 had hepatocellular carcinoma, about 15 had melanoma, 9 had renal cell carcinoma and 9 had head and neck cancer. Peripheral TCRbeta sequencing aimed to test whether ivuxolimab altered TCR sequence diversity and caused clonal T-cell expansion. Partial responses occurred in three dose-escalation patients: two with cutaneous melanoma and one with hepatocellular carcinoma. In the dose-escalation cohort, roughly 82% of patients were male, and the mean age was approximately 60 years with a range of about 20 to 80. The paper covers the monotherapy dose-escalation part of the phase I ivuxolimab trial, which included N of about 51 patients. Intravenous ivuxolimab was administered to patients every 2 weeks at six dose levels: 0.01, 0.1, 0.3, 1.5, 3 and 10 mg/kg.

Overall results and qualifications from the work: In partial responders in the 0.1-3.0 mg/kg groups, normalized peripheral clonal expansion was found to be among the lowest, especially among CD8+ T cells. Low levels of normalized T-cell clonal expansion were also seen in some nonresponding patients. At doses from 0.1 to 3.0 mg/kg, clonal expansion was seen in both CD4+ and CD8+ blood T cells between baseline and week 6. The antigen specificity of the clonally expanded peripheral T cells was not determined. On average, CD8+ T cells showed more expanded clones than CD4+ T cells after ivuxolimab.

Patients with autoimmune disease history or receiving systemic immunosuppression were excluded from the trial. Peripheral blood for TCR sequencing was collected from all dose cohorts at baseline, on cycle 4 day 1, and on cycle 7 day 1. The samples were taken from a phase I, first-in-human, multicenter, open-label dose-escalation trial of ivuxolimab. Adults with locally advanced or metastatic head and neck squamous cell, hepatocellular, melanoma or renal cell carcinoma were enrolled in the trial. Before TCR sequencing, CD4+ T cells and CD8+ T cells were sorted from peripheral blood as separate populations. Genomic DNA was extracted from sorted cells for sequencing of the TCRbeta CDR3 region. TCRbeta CDR3 regions were sequenced using the immunoSEQ Assay. Sourced from immuneACCESS, this table was stored by TCRdb with only in-frame sequences that have V and J called. A share of the clones is absent; for the studies checked, an unresolved V gene accounts for under half, and the remainder has no known explanation. This sample comprises about 22,000 clones, roughly nine tenths of them detected only once. The ten largest clones represent around 25% of the sample.

This clone was counted between two and nine times. No antigen is known for it. No base quality values were provided; no much bigger clone lies one nucleotide off. The V and J ends are trimmed by 4 bases and 2 bases, leaving 9 bases between them. From the cysteine up to the phenylalanine, the CDR3 has a length of 13 residues. The CDR3 DNA has 39 bases and is translated from base 1. From the germline V gene, CDR1 is SGHRS and CDR2 is YFSETQ. The chain links TRBV5-1 with TRBJ1-2, with the D gene uncertain. The sample in question was CD4+ or CD8+ T cells sorted from blood, obtained in a trial of the OX40 agonist ivuxolimab. The TCR comes from an adult with an advanced solid tumor such as melanoma, head and neck, liver or kidney cancer. The CDR3: CASSREPNYGYTF. The DNA is TGCGCCAGCAGCCGGGAGCCAAACTATGGCTACACCTTC.